A selection of T cell receptor beta chains follows, all from one sample in a study of cytomegalovirus exposure and HLA in healthy donors. Measured with immunoSEQ multiplex PCR; TCRdb has only the in-frame clones, and not every one. The sample contains under 200,000 clones, 70% to 80% of which appear only once. Source material: PBMCs. The receptors derive from a female donor in good health and CMV-seronegative. Both conserved end residues are part of each CDR3.

J gene,V gene,CDR3 protein
TRBJ1-5,TRBV2,CASSGGQPSQPQHF
TRBJ1-1,TRBV7-8,CASSSVVRSKRAFF
TRBJ1-5,TRBV14,CASSQGSEGSYNQPQHF
TRBJ1-2,TRBV10-3,CAISGRGFDGYTF
TRBJ1-5,TRBV19,CASSIRGGNQPQHF
TRBJ2-7,TRBV6-6,CASRTTSGGTYEQYF
TRBJ2-6,TRBV10-3,CAIGIGQNSGANVLTF
TRBJ2-5,TRBV18,CASSQNSQETQYF
TRBJ1-1,TRBV7-2,CASSLARHGYTEAFF
TRBJ2-2,TRBV4-3,CASSQDGGSGELFF
TRBJ2-5,TRBV7-2,CASSLNSGRGQETQYF
TRBJ2-1,TRBV18,CASSQGQGGYNEQFF
TRBJ2-1,TRBV19,CASRLLAGGAYNEQFF
TRBJ2-7,TRBV27,CASSKGLAIHEQYF
TRBJ1-2,TRBV7-3,CASSLTRLDKNYGYTF